This TCR beta chain was captured by sequencing in a study of cytotoxic CD8 clonotypes in ibrutinib-treated CLL. About the study: Response material was collected after a median around 12 months of treatment, range 6 to 36.

V was clipped by 4 bases and J by 6 bases, with 16 bases between them. Germline CDR1 is SGHNT and CDR2 is YYREEE (reference sequence). The CDR3 is made up of 15 amino acids. Depth targeted 1 in 200,000 to 1 in 1 million T cells, averaging around 10x coverage per clonotype. Clones were sequenced by immunoSEQ multiplex PCR, and TCRdb holds only the in-frame ones, with some missing. The sample has around 140,000 clones, approximately 80% seen once. The sequence came from a human donor with chronic lymphocytic leukemia. The chain has TRBV5-4 and TRBJ1-4; the D gene is possibly TRBD1 (5 bases). The specimen comprised PBMCs, sampled after 36 months of ibrutinib treatment. The CDR3 spells CASSPSGSGYEKLFF. DNA for the CDR3: TGTGCCAGCAGCCCGAGTGGGTCAGGGTATGAAAAACTGTTTTTT.